The entry that follows covers one TCR beta chain sequence. A read error may explain this, as a much larger clone is one base away. The data are from a study of T cell repertoires in cytomegalovirus infection. TCRdb fed the reads into MiXCR, producing one record per CDR3 protein. The repertoire holds about 150,000 distinct CDR3 sequences, with less than 25% as singletons. V lost 6 bases, J lost 5 bases, and 16 bases lay in between. Germline values: CDR1 SGHVT, CDR2 SQSDAQ. The CDR3 spans 14 residues. The sequence came from a human donor in good health (CMV status not recorded). Some clones in this sample may be carry-over from other donors' samples. The chain uses TRBV7-4 and TRBJ2-5; the D gene is possibly TRBD2 (6 bases). Sequenced sample: PBMCs. CDR3 amino acids: CASRTAGCGETQYF. The CDR3 region has the DNA TGTGCCAGCAGAACCGCGGGATGCGGGGAGACCCAGTACTTC.